This is a list of T cell receptor beta chains from one sample in a study of shared clonotypes between healthy human individuals. Clones were sequenced by immunoSEQ multiplex PCR, and TCRdb holds only the in-frame ones, with some missing. The sample has fewer than 1.6 million clones, about 98.5% seen once. Source material: naive CD4+ T cells sorted from blood. The receptors come from a man under 40 in good health. Both conserved end residues are trimmed from each CDR3. The order of the fields is D gene, J gene, CDR3 length, V gene, CDR3 protein. The D gene is left open where the match is weak.

D gene: TRBD1
J gene: TRBJ2-7
CDR3 length: 13
V gene: TRBV7-9
CDR3 protein: ASSLEGQGAREQY

D gene: .
J gene: TRBJ2-7
CDR3 length: 12
V gene: TRBV7-8
CDR3 protein: ASSRTTQLYEQY

D gene: TRBD1
J gene: TRBJ1-4
CDR3 length: 14
V gene: TRBV29-1
CDR3 protein: SVDRGQGADGEKLF

D gene: .
J gene: TRBJ2-7
CDR3 length: 12
V gene: TRBV7-7
CDR3 protein: ASSPSQVSYEQY

D gene: TRBD1
J gene: TRBJ1-2
CDR3 length: 11
V gene: TRBV5-4
CDR3 protein: ASKRGQSNGYT

D gene: .
J gene: TRBJ1-5
CDR3 length: 14
V gene: TRBV5-6
CDR3 protein: ASSPGTPGPNQPQH

D gene: .
J gene: TRBJ2-7
CDR3 length: 12
V gene: TRBV7-8
CDR3 protein: ASSLATGTYEQY

D gene: TRBD1
J gene: TRBJ2-1
CDR3 length: 10
V gene: TRBV28
CDR3 protein: ASSFDRGQQF

D gene: .
J gene: TRBJ2-5
CDR3 length: 11
V gene: TRBV18
CDR3 protein: ASSPMGAETQY

D gene: .
J gene: TRBJ2-1
CDR3 length: 14
V gene: TRBV6-1
CDR3 protein: ASSVGWLVGPNEQF

D gene: .
J gene: TRBJ1-2
CDR3 length: 12
V gene: TRBV29-1
CDR3 protein: SAVELQGSYGYT

D gene: .
J gene: TRBJ2-3
CDR3 length: 12
V gene: TRBV10-3
CDR3 protein: AISGRGPADTQY

D gene: TRBD1
J gene: TRBJ2-7
CDR3 length: 12
V gene: TRBV5-1
CDR3 protein: ASSHELTGGEQY

D gene: TRBD2
J gene: TRBJ2-3
CDR3 length: 10
V gene: TRBV10-1
CDR3 protein: ASSEGTRALH

D gene: .
J gene: TRBJ1-1
CDR3 length: 11
V gene: TRBV7-3
CDR3 protein: ASSNRESTEAF

D gene: .
J gene: TRBJ2-7
CDR3 length: 12
V gene: TRBV7-2
CDR3 protein: ASSFSGQSYEQY

D gene: TRBD2
J gene: TRBJ2-3
CDR3 length: 19
V gene: TRBV14
CDR3 protein: ASSQEIWAPGTSGSIDTQY

D gene: TRBD2
J gene: TRBJ2-1
CDR3 length: 16
V gene: TRBV30
CDR3 protein: AWTGTGLSLAGRDEQF

D gene: .
J gene: TRBJ2-1
CDR3 length: 12
V gene: TRBV9
CDR3 protein: ASSVRSQNNEQF

D gene: .
J gene: TRBJ2-2
CDR3 length: 13
V gene: TRBV5-1
CDR3 protein: ASLPTGPNTGELF

D gene: TRBD1
J gene: TRBJ1-1
CDR3 length: 12
V gene: TRBV2
CDR3 protein: ARMRDRANTEAF

D gene: .
J gene: TRBJ2-1
CDR3 length: 11
V gene: TRBV5-1
CDR3 protein: ASSLAAGVEQF

D gene: TRBD1
J gene: TRBJ1-4
CDR3 length: 15
V gene: TRBV28
CDR3 protein: ASSPPRQGFSNEKLF

D gene: .
J gene: TRBJ1-1
CDR3 length: 11
V gene: TRBV19
CDR3 protein: ASTESMNTEAF

D gene: TRBD1
J gene: TRBJ2-7
CDR3 length: 14
V gene: TRBV28
CDR3 protein: ASRIRYWDRDYEQY

D gene: TRBD1
J gene: TRBJ2-5
CDR3 length: 11
V gene: TRBV2
CDR3 protein: ASTTGTGNFRY

D gene: TRBD2
J gene: TRBJ2-1
CDR3 length: 13
V gene: TRBV18
CDR3 protein: ASSPRGGTYNEQF

D gene: .
J gene: TRBJ1-2
CDR3 length: 9
V gene: TRBV19
CDR3 protein: ATLWGKGYT

D gene: .
J gene: TRBJ2-7
CDR3 length: 14
V gene: TRBV6-6
CDR3 protein: ASSHTEGRALYEQY

D gene: .
J gene: TRBJ1-2
CDR3 length: 11
V gene: TRBV5-1
CDR3 protein: ASSPTMGGGYT

D gene: .
J gene: TRBJ2-3
CDR3 length: 13
V gene: TRBV6-5
CDR3 protein: ASSSGNWGTDTQY

D gene: TRBD1
J gene: TRBJ1-1
CDR3 length: 12
V gene: TRBV27
CDR3 protein: ASSTRTGNTEAF